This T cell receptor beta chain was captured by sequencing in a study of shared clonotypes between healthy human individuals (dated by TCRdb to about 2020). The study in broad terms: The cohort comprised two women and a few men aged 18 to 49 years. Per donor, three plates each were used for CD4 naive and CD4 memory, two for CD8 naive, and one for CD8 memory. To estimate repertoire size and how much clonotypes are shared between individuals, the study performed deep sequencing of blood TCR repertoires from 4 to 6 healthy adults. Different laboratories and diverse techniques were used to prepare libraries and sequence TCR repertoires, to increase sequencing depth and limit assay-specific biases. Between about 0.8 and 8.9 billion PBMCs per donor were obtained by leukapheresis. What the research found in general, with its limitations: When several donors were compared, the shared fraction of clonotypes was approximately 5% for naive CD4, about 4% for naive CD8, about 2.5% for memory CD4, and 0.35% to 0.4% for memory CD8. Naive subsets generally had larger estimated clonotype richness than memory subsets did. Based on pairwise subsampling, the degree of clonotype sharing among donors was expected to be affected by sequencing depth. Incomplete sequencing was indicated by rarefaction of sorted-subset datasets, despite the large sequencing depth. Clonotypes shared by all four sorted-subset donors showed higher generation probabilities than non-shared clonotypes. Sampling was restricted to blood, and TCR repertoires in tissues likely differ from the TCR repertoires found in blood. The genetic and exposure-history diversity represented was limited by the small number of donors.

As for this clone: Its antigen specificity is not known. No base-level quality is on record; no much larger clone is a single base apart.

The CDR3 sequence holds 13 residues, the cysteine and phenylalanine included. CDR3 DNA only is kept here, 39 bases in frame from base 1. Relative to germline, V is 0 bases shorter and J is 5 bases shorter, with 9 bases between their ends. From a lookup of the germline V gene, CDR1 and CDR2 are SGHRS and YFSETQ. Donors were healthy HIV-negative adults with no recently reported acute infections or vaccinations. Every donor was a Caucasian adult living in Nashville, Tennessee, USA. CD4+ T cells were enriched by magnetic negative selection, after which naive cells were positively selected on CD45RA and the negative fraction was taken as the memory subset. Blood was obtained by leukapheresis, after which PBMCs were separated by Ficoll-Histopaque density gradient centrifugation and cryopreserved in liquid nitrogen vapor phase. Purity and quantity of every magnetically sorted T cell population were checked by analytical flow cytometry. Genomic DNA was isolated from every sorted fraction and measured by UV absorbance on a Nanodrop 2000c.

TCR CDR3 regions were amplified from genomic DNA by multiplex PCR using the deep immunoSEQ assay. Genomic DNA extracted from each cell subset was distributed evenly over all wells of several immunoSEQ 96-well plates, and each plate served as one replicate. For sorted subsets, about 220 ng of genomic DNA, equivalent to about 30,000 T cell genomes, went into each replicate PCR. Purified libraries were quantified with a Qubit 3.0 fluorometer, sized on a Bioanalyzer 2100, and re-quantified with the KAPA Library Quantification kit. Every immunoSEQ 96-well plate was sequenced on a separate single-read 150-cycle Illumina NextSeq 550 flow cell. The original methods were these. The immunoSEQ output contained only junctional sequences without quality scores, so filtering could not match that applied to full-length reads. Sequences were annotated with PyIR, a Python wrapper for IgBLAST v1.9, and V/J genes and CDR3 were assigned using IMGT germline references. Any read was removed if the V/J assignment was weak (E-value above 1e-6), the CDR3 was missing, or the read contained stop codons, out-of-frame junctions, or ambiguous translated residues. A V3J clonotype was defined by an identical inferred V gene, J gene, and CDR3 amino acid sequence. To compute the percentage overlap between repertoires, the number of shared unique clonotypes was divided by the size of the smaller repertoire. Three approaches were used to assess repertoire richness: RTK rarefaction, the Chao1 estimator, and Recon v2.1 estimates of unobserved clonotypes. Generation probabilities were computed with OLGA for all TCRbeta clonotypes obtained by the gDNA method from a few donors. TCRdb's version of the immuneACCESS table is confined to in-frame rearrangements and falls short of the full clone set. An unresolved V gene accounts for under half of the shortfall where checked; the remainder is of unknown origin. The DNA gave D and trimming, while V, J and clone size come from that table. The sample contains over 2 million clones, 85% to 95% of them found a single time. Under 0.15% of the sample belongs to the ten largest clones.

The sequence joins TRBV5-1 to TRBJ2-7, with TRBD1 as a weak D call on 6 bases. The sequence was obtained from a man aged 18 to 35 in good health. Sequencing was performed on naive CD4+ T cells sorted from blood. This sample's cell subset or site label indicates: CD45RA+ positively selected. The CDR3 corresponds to CASSLGQVHEQYF. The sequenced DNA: TGCGCCAGCAGCTTGGGACAGGTCCACGAGCAGTACTTC.